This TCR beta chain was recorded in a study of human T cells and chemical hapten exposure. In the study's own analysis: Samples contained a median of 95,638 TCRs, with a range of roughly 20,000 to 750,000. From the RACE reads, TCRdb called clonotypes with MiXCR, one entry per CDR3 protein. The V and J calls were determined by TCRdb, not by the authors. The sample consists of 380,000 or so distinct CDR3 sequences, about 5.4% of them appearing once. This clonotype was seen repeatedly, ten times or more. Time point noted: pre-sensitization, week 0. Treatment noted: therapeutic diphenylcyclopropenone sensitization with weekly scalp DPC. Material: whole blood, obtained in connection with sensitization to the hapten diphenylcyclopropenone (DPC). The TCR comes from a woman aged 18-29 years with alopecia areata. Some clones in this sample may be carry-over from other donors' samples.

CDR3 DNA: TGCAGCGTTGATCCCGGGACAGTGCATGGCTACACCTTC. It translates to CSVDPGTVHGYTF. The V gene is TRBV29-1, the J gene TRBJ1-2; 7 bases are shared with TRBD1. The CDR3 covers 13 residues. CDR1 and CDR2 from the germline V gene are SQVTM and ANQGSEA. Losses at the gene ends were 3 bases for V and 6 bases for J; bases not matched to a gene: 7.